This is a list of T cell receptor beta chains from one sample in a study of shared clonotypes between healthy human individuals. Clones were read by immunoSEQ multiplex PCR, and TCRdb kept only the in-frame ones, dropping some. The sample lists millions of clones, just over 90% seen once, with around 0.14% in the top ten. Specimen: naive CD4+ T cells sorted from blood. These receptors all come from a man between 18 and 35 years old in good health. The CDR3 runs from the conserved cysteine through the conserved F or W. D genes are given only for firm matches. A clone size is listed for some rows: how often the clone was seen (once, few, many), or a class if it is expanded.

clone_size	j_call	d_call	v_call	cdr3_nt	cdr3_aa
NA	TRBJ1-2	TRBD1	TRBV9	TGTGCCAGCAGCGGCTACGGGACAGTGGGTGGCTACACCTTC	CASSGYGTVGGYTF
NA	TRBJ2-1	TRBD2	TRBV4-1	TGCGCCAGCAGCCAGGGACTAGCGGCCCCCCTCTTC	CASSQGLAAPLF
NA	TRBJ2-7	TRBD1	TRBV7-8	TGTGCCAGCAGCTTAGAACAGGGGTTCATCGGCGAGCAGTACTTC	CASSLEQGFIGEQYF
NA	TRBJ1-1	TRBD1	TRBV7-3	TGTGCCAGCAGTCCAACCGGGACAGGGGTTAACACTGAAGCTTTCTTT	CASSPTGTGVNTEAFF
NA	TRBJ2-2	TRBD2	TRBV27	TGTGCCAGCAGTCTAGCGGGGGGGCCGACCGGGGAGCTGTTTTTT	CASSLAGGPTGELFF
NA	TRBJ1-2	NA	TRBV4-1	TGCGCCAGCAGCCAAGATAGCGTATTGAACTATGGCTACACCTTC	CASSQDSVLNYGYTF
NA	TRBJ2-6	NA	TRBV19	TGTGCCAGTAGTATTGGGGCGGGCTGGGGGGCCAACGTCCTGACTTTC	CASSIGAGWGANVLTF
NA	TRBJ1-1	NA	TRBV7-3	TGTGCCAGCCGGAAGACAGCCCTGAACACTGAAGCTTTCTTT	CASRKTALNTEAFF
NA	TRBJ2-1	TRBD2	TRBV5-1	TGCGCCAGCAGCTCGAGTAGCGGGAGGGCCGATGAGCAGTTCTTC	CASSSSSGRADEQFF
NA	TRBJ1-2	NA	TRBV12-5	TGTGCTAGTGGTTTGGGGTTAGGACAGCAGAACTATGGCTACACCTTC	CASGLGLGQQNYGYTF
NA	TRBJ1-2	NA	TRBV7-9	TGTGCCAGCACCCCCGACGGACGCCTTAACTATGGCTACACCTTC	CASTPDGRLNYGYTF
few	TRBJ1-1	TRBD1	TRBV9	TGTGCCAGCAGCGTAGACAACAGGGGGAACACTGAAGCTTTCTTT	CASSVDNRGNTEAFF
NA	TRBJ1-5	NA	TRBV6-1	TGTGCCAGCCGCCTGAATCAGCCCCAGCATTTT	CASRLNQPQHF
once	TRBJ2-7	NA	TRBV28	TGTGCCAGCAGTTTATATGGCAGTTCAAGGGTCTACGAGCAGTACTTC	CASSLYGSSRVYEQYF
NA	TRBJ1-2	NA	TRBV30	TGTGCCTGGAGTGTACAGGGCGGGGATGGCTACACCTTC	CAWSVQGGDGYTF
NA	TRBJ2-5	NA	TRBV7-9	TGTGCCAGCAGCTTAGACTTAAGATTACAAGAGACCCAGTACTTC	CASSLDLRLQETQYF
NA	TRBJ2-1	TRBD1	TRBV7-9	TGTGCCAGCAGCTTAAGGGGCAAGACAGGGGTAAACAATGAGCAGTTCTTC	CASSLRGKTGVNNEQFF
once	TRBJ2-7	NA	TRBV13	TGTGCCAGCAGCTATCAAGACGAGCAGTACTTC	CASSYQDEQYF
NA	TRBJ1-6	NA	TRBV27	TGTGCCAGCAGTTCCAGGGAAGGGGGTAATTCACCCCTCCACTTT	CASSSREGGNSPLHF
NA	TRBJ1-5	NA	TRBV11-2	TGTGCCAGCAGCTTAGCCCCAAATAGCAATCAGCCCCAGCATTTT	CASSLAPNSNQPQHF
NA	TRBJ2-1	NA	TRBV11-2	TGTGCCAGCAGCCGGCCGGGACCCTACAATGAGCAGTTCTTC	CASSRPGPYNEQFF
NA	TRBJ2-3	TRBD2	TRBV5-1	TGCGCCAGCAGCCCCGGGGGGGTGGGCACAGATACGCAGTATTTT	CASSPGGVGTDTQYF
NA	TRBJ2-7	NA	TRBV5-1	TGCGCCAGCAGCTTGGGTCATACGAAGCAGGGCGCTAACTACGAGCAGTACTTC	CASSLGHTKQGANYEQYF
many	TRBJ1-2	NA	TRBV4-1	TGCGCCAGCAGCCCCCCGGGGACCGAGGCTAACTATGGCTACACCTTC	CASSPPGTEANYGYTF
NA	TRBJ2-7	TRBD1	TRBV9	TGTGCCAGCAATCCGGGACAGGGGCTCTCCTACGAGCAGTACTTC	CASNPGQGLSYEQYF
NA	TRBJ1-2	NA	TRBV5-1	TGCGCCAGCAGCTTGGAGCCAGGGCCCTATGGCTACACCTTC	CASSLEPGPYGYTF
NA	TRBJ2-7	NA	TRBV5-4	TGTGCCAGCAGCTTCCTCGGCAGTAGCTCCTACGAGCAGTACTTC	CASSFLGSSSYEQYF
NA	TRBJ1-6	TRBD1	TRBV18	TGTGCCAGCTCACCCACACAGGGGTATAATTCACCCCTCCACTTT	CASSPTQGYNSPLHF
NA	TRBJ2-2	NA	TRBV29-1	TGCAGCGCCCGGATAGACAACACCGGGGAGCTGTTTTTT	CSARIDNTGELFF
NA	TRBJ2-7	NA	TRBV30	TGTGCCTGGAGGGTCGGATCCTACGAGCAGTACTTC	CAWRVGSYEQYF